The 4 T cell receptor beta chains below come from one sample, sequenced in a study of Ad26.COV2.S vaccination and SARS-CoV-2 variants. This table comes from immunoSEQ multiplex PCR, and its TCRdb copy is limited to in-frame clones, with some not included. The repertoire holds hundreds of thousands of clones, with 80% to 95% as singletons. Sample treatment: some 20 received Ad26.COV2.S at low or high dose, single or two shots; five or six received placebo; per-sample allocation not given. Material that was analyzed had been drawn on day 63 after the first vaccine or placebo injection. Sequences were derived from peripheral blood, sampled in a trial of Ad26.COV2.S vaccine versus placebo. The origin of the receptors is a person between 18 and 65 years old who received the Ad26.COV2.S COVID-19 vaccine or a placebo.

This clone was observed a handful of times. This chain connects TRBV19 to TRBJ2-7, with D unclear. This CDR3 contains 13 residues. Per the germline V gene, CDR1 is LNHDA and CDR2 is SQIVND (reference sequence). V was clipped by 8 bases and J by 0 bases, with 11 bases between them. For the CDR3, the DNA is TGTGCCAGTGCTAGTGCAACCTCCTACGAGCAGTACTTC. Protein product: CASASATSYEQYF. Based on the CDR3 plus reference TRBV19 and TRBJ2-7, the full variable domain is DGGITQSPKYLFRKEGQNVTLSCEQNLNHDAMYWYRQDPGQGLRLIYYSQIVNDFQKGDIAEGYSVSREKKESFPLTVTSAQKNPTAFYLCASASATSYEQYFGPGTRLTVT.

The CDR3 nucleotides are TGCGCCAGCAGCCAAGAAAGGAACACTGAAGCTTTCTTT. Residues: CASSQERNTEAFF. The chain links TRBV4-1 to TRBJ1-1; no definite D call. Germline V gene data show CDR1 as MGHRA and CDR2 as YSYEKL. The CDR3 is 13 residues long. Between the trimmed V and J ends, which lost 0 bases and 1 base, there was a span of 3 bases.

This chain uses TRBV28 with TRBJ2-3, with 9 bases that match TRBD1. The V gene's germline CDR1 is MDHEN and CDR2 SYDVKM. Trimming took 6 bases from V and 5 from J; bases not matched to a gene: 3. CDR3 length equals 13 residues. As DNA, the CDR3 is TGTGCCAGCAGCAAGACAGGGGGAGATACGCAGTATTTT. Amino acids: CASSKTGGDTQYF.

The chain carries TRBV15 and TRBJ2-2; tentative D call: TRBD2 (6 bases). CDR1 is LNHNV and CDR2 is YYDKDF in the germline V gene (reference sequence). The CDR3 spans 14 residues. Trimming took 3 bases from V and 6 from J, leaving 11 bases between them. CDR3 sequence reads: CATSREGRAGELFF. The CDR3 region has the DNA TGTGCCACCAGCAGGGAGGGGCGGGCCGGGGAGCTGTTTTTT.